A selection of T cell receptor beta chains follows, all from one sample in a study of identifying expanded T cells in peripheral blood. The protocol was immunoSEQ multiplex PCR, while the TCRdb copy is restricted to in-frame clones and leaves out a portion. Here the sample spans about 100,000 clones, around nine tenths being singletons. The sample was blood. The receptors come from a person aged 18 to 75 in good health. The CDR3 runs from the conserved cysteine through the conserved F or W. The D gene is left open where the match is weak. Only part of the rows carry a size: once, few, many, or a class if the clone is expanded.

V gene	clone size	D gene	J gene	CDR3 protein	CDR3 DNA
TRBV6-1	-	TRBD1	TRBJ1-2	CASSPGQGIYGYTF	TGTGCCAGCAGCCCGGGACAGGGAATTTATGGCTACACCTTC
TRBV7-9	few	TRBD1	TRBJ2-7	CASSLGAAGTVPYEQYF	TGTGCCAGCAGCTTAGGTGCCGCCGGGACAGTTCCCTACGAGCAGTACTTC
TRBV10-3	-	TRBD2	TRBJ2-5	CAISALLAGELETQYF	TGTGCCATCAGTGCACTACTAGCGGGGGAGTTAGAGACCCAGTACTTC
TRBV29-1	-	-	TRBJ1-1	CSVEGGVNTEAFF	TGCAGCGTTGAGGGAGGGGTTAACACTGAAGCTTTCTTT
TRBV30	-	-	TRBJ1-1	CAWSVGAGTNTEAFF	TGTGCCTGGAGTGTAGGGGCAGGGACGAACACTGAAGCTTTCTTT
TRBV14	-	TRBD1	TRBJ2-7	CASSARDRATYEQYF	TGTGCCAGCAGCGCCCGGGACAGAGCCACCTACGAGCAGTACTTC
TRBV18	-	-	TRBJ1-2	CASSPDGNYGYTF	TGTGCCAGCTCACCAGACGGGAACTATGGCTACACCTTC
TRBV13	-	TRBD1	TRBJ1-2	CASSSSTGQGYYGYTF	TGTGCCAGCAGCTCCTCAACAGGACAGGGGTACTATGGCTACACCTTC
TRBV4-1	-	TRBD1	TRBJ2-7	CASSQAWDSSYEQYF	TGCGCCAGCAGCCAAGCGTGGGACAGCTCCTACGAGCAGTACTTC
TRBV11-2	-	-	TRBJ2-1	CASSLFGAGLYNEQFF	TGTGCCAGCAGCCTCTTTGGGGCAGGACTCTACAATGAGCAGTTCTTC
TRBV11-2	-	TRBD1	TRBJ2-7	CASSPDGGTGDAYEQYF	TGTGCCAGCAGCCCAGATGGGGGGACAGGCGACGCATACGAGCAGTACTTC
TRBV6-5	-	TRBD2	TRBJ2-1	CASSLSSGATENEQFF	TGTGCCAGCAGTTTGTCGAGCGGGGCTACGGAAAATGAGCAGTTCTTC
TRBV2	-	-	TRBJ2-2	CASRPRTGELFF	TGTGCCAGCAGACCAAGGACAGGGGAGCTGTTTTTT
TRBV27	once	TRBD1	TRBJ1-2	CASTTRPGTGAGNYGYTF	TGTGCCAGCACTACCCGTCCCGGGACAGGGGCAGGCAACTATGGCTACACCTTC
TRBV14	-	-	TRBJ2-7	CASSHWVGREQYF	TGTGCCAGCAGCCATTGGGTGGGCCGCGAGCAGTACTTC
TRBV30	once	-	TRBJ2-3	CAWSTPGQGSDTQYF	TGTGCCTGGAGTACCCCGGGGCAGGGCTCAGATACGCAGTATTTT
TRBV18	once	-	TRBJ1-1	CASSPRLDTGYENTEAFF	TGTGCCAGCTCACCTCGACTAGACACAGGGTATGAGAACACTGAAGCTTTCTTT
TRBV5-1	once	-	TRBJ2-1	CASSLVISSGNEQFF	TGCGCCAGCAGCTTGGTAATTTCCTCGGGGAATGAGCAGTTCTTC
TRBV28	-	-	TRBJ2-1	CASRTSRGVPYNEQFF	TGTGCCAGCAGAACCTCGAGGGGAGTTCCCTACAATGAGCAGTTCTTC
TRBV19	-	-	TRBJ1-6	CATRDRYDSPLHF	TGTGCCACCCGGGACCGATACGATTCACCCCTCCACTTT
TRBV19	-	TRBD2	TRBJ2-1	CASSIGGGVHEQFF	TGTGCCAGTAGTATAGGCGGGGGGGTCCATGAGCAGTTCTTC
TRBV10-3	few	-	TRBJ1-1	CAITQQGNTEAFF	TGTGCCATCACCCAACAGGGGAACACTGAAGCTTTCTTT
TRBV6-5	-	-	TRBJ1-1	CASRDRGGNTEAFF	TGTGCCAGCAGAGATCGAGGGGGGAACACTGAAGCTTTCTTT
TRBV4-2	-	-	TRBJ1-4	CASSSVSQGLFF	TGTGCCAGCAGCTCTGTTTCGCAGGGACTGTTTTTT
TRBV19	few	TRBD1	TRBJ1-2	CASSISGTGGSGYTF	TGTGCCAGTAGTATATCGGGCACAGGGGGGAGTGGCTACACCTTC
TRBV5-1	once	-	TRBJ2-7	CASSFNGGTYEQYF	TGCGCCAGCAGCTTTAACGGTGGGACATACGAGCAGTACTTC
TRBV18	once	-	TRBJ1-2	CASSPAGGLGNYGYTF	TGTGCCAGCTCACCGGCTGGGGGGCTCGGTAACTATGGCTACACCTTC
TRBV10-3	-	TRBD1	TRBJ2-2	CATNSGTGGVGELFF	TGTGCCACCAATTCCGGGACAGGGGGAGTCGGGGAGCTGTTTTTT
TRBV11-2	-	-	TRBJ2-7	CASSLGSGNYEQYF	TGTGCCAGCAGCCTAGGCAGCGGCAACTACGAGCAGTACTTC
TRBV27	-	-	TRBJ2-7	CASSLTGPYEQYF	TGTGCCAGCAGTCTTACAGGCCCCTACGAGCAGTACTTC
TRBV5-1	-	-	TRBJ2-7	CASSPAWADTYEQYF	TGCGCCAGCAGCCCCGCCTGGGCCGATACCTACGAGCAGTACTTC
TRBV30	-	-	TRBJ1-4	CAGGGKIGKLFF	TGTGCCGGGGGGGGGAAGATTGGAAAACTGTTTTTT
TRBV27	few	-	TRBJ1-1	CASSLQGRGTEAFF	TGTGCCAGCAGCCTCCAGGGTAGGGGCACTGAAGCTTTCTTT
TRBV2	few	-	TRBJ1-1	CASSESMGLNTEAFF	TGTGCCAGCAGTGAATCGATGGGACTGAACACTGAAGCTTTCTTT
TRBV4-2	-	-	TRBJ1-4	CASSPLMMRQSEKLFF	TGTGCCAGCAGCCCCCTCATGATGAGACAGAGTGAAAAACTGTTTTTT
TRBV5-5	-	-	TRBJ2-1	CASITRDGRGRQFF	TGTGCCAGCATCACGAGGGACGGCCGGGGTCGGCAGTTCTTC
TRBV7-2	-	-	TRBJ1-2	CASSPFTGTPVGLFF	TGTGCCAGCAGCCCCTTTACCGGGACACCCGTTGGGCTCTTCTTC
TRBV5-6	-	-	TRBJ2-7	CASSLMGLLIYEQYF	TGTGCCAGCAGCTTGATGGGGCTACTTATCTACGAGCAGTACTTC
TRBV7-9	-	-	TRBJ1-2	CASSGKGRHTF	TGTGCCAGCAGCGGCAAGGGACGGCACACCTTC
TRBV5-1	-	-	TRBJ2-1	CASSFGLLNEQFF	TGCGCCAGCAGCTTTGGACTTCTAAATGAGCAGTTCTTC
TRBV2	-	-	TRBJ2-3	CASSEKLTGAEPGDTQYF	TGTGCCAGCAGTGAAAAACTAACCGGTGCCGAGCCAGGAGATACGCAGTATTTT
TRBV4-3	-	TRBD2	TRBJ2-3	CASRSGAGDPRTQYF	TGCGCCAGCAGGTCAGGAGCGGGGGACCCTAGGACGCAGTATTTT
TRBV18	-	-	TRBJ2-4	CASSERPPEGAKNIQYF	TGTGCCAGCTCTGAAAGACCCCCGGAGGGGGCCAAAAACATTCAGTACTTC
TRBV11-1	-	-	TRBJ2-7	CASSSRRTASYEQYF	TGTGCCAGCAGCTCAAGAAGGACAGCCTCCTACGAGCAGTACTTC
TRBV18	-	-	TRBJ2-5	CASSPPAGYQETQYF	TGTGCCAGCTCACCACCGGCAGGGTACCAAGAGACCCAGTACTTC